The 3 T cell receptor beta chains given below trace back to one sample, sequenced in a study of T cell responses to AZD1222 COVID-19 vaccine. The protocol was immunoSEQ multiplex PCR, while the TCRdb copy is restricted to in-frame clones and leaves out a portion. The table shows some 45,000 clones, with 90% occurring only once. The sequencing here drew on peripheral blood, taken 28 days after the second AZD1222 dose. The receptor set was obtained from an adult who received the AZD1222 COVID-19 vaccine.

The chain combines TRBV6-2 or TRBV6-3 with TRBJ2-7; possibly TRBD1 for D (6 bases). The CDR3 covers 14 residues. Per the germline V gene, CDR1 is MNHEY and CDR2 is SVGEGT. V gave up 0 bases and J gave up 3 bases, with 9 bases separating them. CDR3 nucleotide sequence: TGTGCCAGCAGTTACTCCGGGACACGCTACGAGCAGTACTTC. Encoded protein: CASSYSGTRYEQYF.

The rearrangement uses TRBV6-2 or TRBV6-3 and TRBJ1-5; maybe TRBD1 (5 bases). The germline V gene encodes CDR1 MNHEY and CDR2 SVGEGT. V lost 6 bases to trimming and J lost 0 bases, with 9 bases between them. CDR3 size: 14 residues. The CDR3 protein is CASSLTVSNQPQHF. In DNA form, the CDR3 reads TGTGCCAGCAGCCTGACAGTTAGCAATCAGCCCCAGCATTTT.

V and J are TRBV6-2 or TRBV6-3 and TRBJ2-2, with 8 bases lining up with TRBD1. In germline, CDR1 is MNHEY, CDR2 SVGEGT. The V and J ends lost 2 bases and 0 bases, in that order; junction bases with no gene match: 8. CDR3 length: 18 residues. The CDR3 region is CASSYDFGQGTNTGELFF. Written as DNA, the CDR3 is TGTGCCAGCAGTTACGATTTTGGACAGGGTACGAACACCGGGGAGCTGTTTTTT.